Listed here are 31 T cell receptor beta chains from one sample, sequenced in a study of response to subunit inactivated influenza vaccine. TCRdb re-derived calls from the RT-PCR reads in MiXCR, one entry per CDR3 protein. The data show around 850,000 distinct CDR3 sequences, about 18% seen once. The input for sequencing was PBMCs from blood, taken 5 to 6 days after vaccination. All receptors come from a man aged 45-60 years who received an inactivated influenza vaccine.

This clonotype showed up just a few times. This rearrangement joins TRBV20-1 to TRBJ2-5, with 8 bases that match TRBD2. CDR1 DFQATT and CDR2 SNEGSKA come from the germline V gene (reference sequence). The CDR3 has 17 residues. J gave up 2 bases and V 6 bases, and 17 bases lay outside the gene matches. This CDR3 is CSATGLAGWRGQETQYF. The CDR3 DNA follows: TGCAGTGCCACGGGTTTAGCGGGGTGGAGGGGTCAAGAGACCCAGTACTTC.

This clonotype was seen only a few times. V usage is TRBV5-6 and J usage is TRBJ2-3; a weak D match, TRBD2 (6 bases). The CDR3 consists of 17 residues. V was cut by 0 bases and J by 7 bases, with 21 bases left in between. Germline loops: CDR1 SGHDT, CDR2 YYEEEE. This CDR3 reads CASSLALAGSSAHTQYF. The CDR3 DNA reads TGTGCCAGCAGCTTGGCCCTCGCGGGGAGTAGCGCACATACGCAGTATTTT. Supplemented by reference TRBV5-6 and TRBJ2-3, the full variable domain reads DAGVTQSPTHLIKTRGQQVTLRCSPKSGHDTVSWYQQALGQGPQFIFQYYEEEERQRGNFPDRFSGHQFPNYSSELNVNALLLGDSALYLCASSLALAGSSAHTQYFGPGTRLTVL.

This clonotype was counted at least ten times. V is TRBV5-8 and J is TRBJ1-6, with D perhaps matching TRBD1 (6 bases). Germline V gene sequence: CDR1 SGHTS, CDR2 YDEGEE. The CDR3 is made up of 16 amino acids. The ends were cut back, 0 bases at V and 8 bases at J, with 15 bases in the middle. This CDR3 reads CASSLARTVGYSPLHF. CDR3 nucleotide sequence: TGTGCCAGCAGCTTGGCCAGGACAGTAGGGTATTCACCCCTCCACTTT.

V is TRBV6-2 or TRBV6-3 and J is TRBJ2-6; D may be TRBD1 or TRBD2 (5 bases each). Germline CDR1 is MNHEY and CDR2 is SVGEGT. This CDR3 is built from 19 residues. Trimming left V 2 bases short and J 0 bases short, with 17 bases between. DNA of the CDR3: TGTGCCAGCAGTTACCCCGATCGGGGCTCTTTCTCTGGGGCCAACGTCCTGACTTTC. It encodes CASSYPDRGSFSGANVLTF.

In its sample, this clonotype was seen once. J is TRBJ2-1 and V is TRBV5-1; tentative D call: TRBD1 (6 bases). This CDR3 has 13 amino acids. Trimming removed 3 bases at V and 6 bases at J, with 10 bases between. The germline gives CDR1 SGHRS, CDR2 YFSETQ. The CDR3 spells CASSSQGSNEQFF. In DNA, the CDR3 is TGCGCCAGCAGCTCCCAGGGGAGCAATGAGCAGTTCTTC.

V gene TRBV2 combines with J gene TRBJ2-6; possibly TRBD1 for D (6 bases). This CDR3 is built from 18 residues. Germline V gives CDR1 SNHLY, CDR2 FYNNEI. The CDR3 sequence: CTFSPTWGHGAGANVLTF. CDR3 nucleotide sequence: TGTACCTTCAGTCCGACGTGGGGGCACGGGGCTGGGGCCAACGTCCTGACTTTC.

This clonotype came up a few times. The V and J genes are TRBV12-3 or TRBV12-4 and TRBJ1-2; D call uncertain. The germline V and J ends were trimmed by 3 bases and 8 bases, with 13 bases remaining between them. This CDR3 spans 13 amino acids. The CDR3 DNA reads as TGTGCCAGCAGTTTGCCCCCCACCCCAGGCTACACCTTC. It yields the protein CASSLPPTPGYTF.

The CDR3: CSASGRQGSSYNEQFF. The CDR3 DNA is TGCAGTGCTAGTGGGAGACAGGGGAGCTCCTACAATGAGCAGTTCTTC. The chain uses TRBV20-1 and TRBJ2-1; 8 bases line up with TRBD1. CDR1 is DFQATT and CDR2 is SNEGSKA in the germline V gene (reference sequence). This CDR3 is built from 16 residues. The trim removed 3 bases at V and 0 bases at J, leaving 7 bases unmatched.

This clonotype was observed a few times. V is TRBV5-1 and J is TRBJ2-7, with D possibly TRBD1 on 6 matching bases. Trimming took off 0 bases at V and 3 bases at J, with 13 bases between the two ends. Germline V gives CDR1 SGHRS, CDR2 YFSETQ. This CDR3 region has 15 residues. CDR3 protein: CASSLGDIYDYEQYF. The CDR3 DNA sequence: TGCGCCAGCAGCTTGGGGGACATATATGACTACGAGCAGTACTTC.

The V call is TRBV10-3, the J call TRBJ2-5, with 10 bases fitting TRBD2. This CDR3 has 13 residues. From germline, CDR1 is ENHRY and CDR2 SYGVKD. V was clipped by 10 bases and J by 1 base; unmatched bases: 3. The CDR3 coding sequence is TGTGCCACCCGGACTAGCGGCCAAGAGACCCAGTACTTC. This translates into CATRTSGQETQYF.

The rearrangement joins TRBV12-3 or TRBV12-4 to TRBJ1-5, with unresolved D. The CDR3 spans 16 residues. Trimming stripped 2 bases from V and 9 bases from J, with 20 bases between. As DNA, the CDR3 is TGTGCCAGCAGTTTATCTTACCGAGGGAGGTCACGGCCCCAGCATTTT. Its translation: CASSLSYRGRSRPQHF.

A few counts support this clonotype. The V gene is TRBV15, the J gene TRBJ2-2; 7 bases are shared with TRBD1. The CDR3 contains 18 residues. V was clipped by 2 bases and J by 6 bases; unmatched bases: 15. CDR1 is LNHNV and CDR2 is YYDKDF in the germline V gene (reference sequence). CDR3 DNA: TGTGCCACCAGCAGATTGAGGAACCAAGGGGGCGCGGCCGGGGAGCTGTTTTTT. As protein: CATSRLRNQGGAAGELFF.

The chain joins TRBV20-1 to TRBJ2-5, with D unclear. Trimming stripped 3 bases from V and 4 bases from J, with 9 bases between. This CDR3 region has 12 residues. Germline V gene data show CDR1 as DFQATT and CDR2 as SNEGSKA (reference sequence). DNA for the CDR3: TGCAGTGCTAGCCCCGCTGGAGAGACCCAGTACTTC. The encoded protein is CSASPAGETQYF.

The chain has TRBV29-1 and TRBJ2-1; 11 nucleotides align to TRBD2. With V trimmed by 8 bases and J by 1 base, 4 bases remained unmatched. Germline values: CDR1 SQVTM, CDR2 ANQGSEA. The CDR3 consists of 14 residues. CDR3 in DNA: TGCAGCTTTCGACTAGCGGGGTCCTACAATGAGCAGTTCTTC. Translated, it gives CSFRLAGSYNEQFF.

The chain carries TRBV20-1 and TRBJ2-3, with 11 positions matching TRBD2. CDR3 length: 15 residues. CDR1 and CDR2 from the germline V gene are DFQATT and SNEGSKA (reference sequence). The V and J ends lost 6 bases and 8 bases, in that order; junction bases with no gene match: 13. CDR3 sequence reads: CSAPDSGRALGTQYF. Here the CDR3 DNA reads TGCAGTGCGCCGGATAGCGGGAGGGCCTTGGGTACGCAGTATTTT.

The chain uses TRBV29-1 and TRBJ1-1, with TRBD1 as a possible D gene (6 bases). Germline V gene data show CDR1 as SQVTM and CDR2 as ANQGSEA. The CDR3 has 13 residues. Trimming pared 4 bases from V and 2 bases from J, leaving 11 bases between. The CDR3 here is CSVGGHLNTEAFF. Written as DNA, the CDR3 is TGCAGCGTTGGGGGACACCTTAACACTGAAGCTTTCTTT.

This clonotype was picked up a small number of times. The CDR3 protein is CASSPSRGAGLANTGELFF. For the CDR3, the DNA is TGTGCCAGCAGCCCCAGCAGAGGGGCGGGGCTCGCGAACACCGGGGAGCTGTTTTTT. The J gene is TRBJ2-2, the V gene TRBV6-2 or TRBV6-3, with D possibly being TRBD2 (6 bases). The CDR3 totals 19 residues. The germline V gene encodes CDR1 MNHEY and CDR2 SVGEGT. V was shortened by 6 bases and J by 0 bases, with 23 bases between the two germline ends.

The chain links TRBV11-1 to TRBJ2-4; D may be TRBD1 (6 bases). With 0 bases removed from V and 1 base from J, the gap between germline ends came to 7 bases. Germline V gene lookup returns CDR1 SGHAT and CDR2 FQDESV (reference sequence). The CDR3 totals 15 residues. CDR3 protein: CASSLARGAKNIQYF. CDR3 coding DNA: TGTGCCAGCAGCTTAGCCAGGGGTGCCAAAAACATTCAGTACTTC.

This clonotype was seen repeatedly, ten times or more. CDR3 sequence reads: CASSALAGITYEQYF. The CDR3 DNA follows: TGTGCCAGCAGCGCCCTAGCGGGAATTACCTACGAGCAGTACTTC. The rearrangement uses TRBV7-2 and TRBJ2-7, with 9 bases that match TRBD2. CDR1 SGHTA and CDR2 FQGNSA come from the germline V gene. With V trimmed by 5 bases and J by 2 bases, 7 bases remained unmatched. This CDR3 region has 15 residues.

As DNA, the CDR3 is TGCGCCAGCAGCCAAGATGGATCGGGAAGTCCTGGGGGAAACACCATATATTTT. Amino acids: CASSQDGSGSPGGNTIYF. V and J are TRBV4-1 and TRBJ1-3; D is uncertain. Per the germline V gene, CDR1 is MGHRA and CDR2 is YSYEKL. V was clipped by 0 bases and J by 4 bases, with 19 bases between them. This CDR3 has 18 residues.

This clonotype was found a few times. The DNA is left out, because the CDR3 cannot be placed on it with certainty; the CDR3 is given as TCRdb lists it. The chain is built from TRBV12-3 or TRBV12-4 and TRBJ1-5; the DNA was not used to check the table's D call, TRBD1. The CDR3 contains 12 residues when both ends are counted. CDR3 region: CASTFGTGTPYF.

This clonotype came up once. The chain joins TRBV7-2 to TRBJ1-1; no clear D. CDR3 length: 13 residues. V gave up 5 bases and J gave up 0 bases, with 7 bases separating them. Germline CDR1 SGHTA, CDR2 FQGNSA. The CDR3 DNA sequence: TGTGCCAGCAGCATCAGCATGAACACTGAAGCTTTCTTT. It specifies CASSISMNTEAFF.

This clonotype was counted only a few times. The genes are TRBV12-3 or TRBV12-4 and TRBJ2-1; 12 positions agree with TRBD2. Trimming removed 8 bases from V and 7 bases from J; junction bases left unmatched: 6. CDR3 length equals 14 residues. CDR3 amino acids: CASFASGGGNEQFF. The CDR3 coding sequence is TGTGCCAGCTTCGCTAGCGGGGGGGGGAATGAGCAGTTCTTC.

This clonotype was observed a handful of times. This chain links TRBV6-2 or TRBV6-3 with TRBJ1-2; weak D call: TRBD1 (5 bases). The V and J ends lost 6 bases and 5 bases respectively, with 19 bases between them. There are 15 residues in the CDR3. CDR1 and CDR2 (germline): MNHEY, SVGEGT. CDR3 nucleotide sequence: TGTGCCAGCAGCCAAGACGGGACCGCCATTTATGGCTACACCTTC. Its protein is CASSQDGTAIYGYTF.

The rearrangement links TRBV29-1 to TRBJ2-5; perhaps TRBD1 as D (6 bases). The length of the CDR3 is 17 residues. Germline-derived CDR1 and CDR2 are SQVTM and ANQGSEA. Deletions cut 4 bases from V and 3 bases from J, with 24 bases between. CDR3 residues: CSVVVHGGLRLEETQYF. The CDR3 coding sequence is TGCAGCGTTGTGGTTCATGGGGGCCTCAGGTTGGAAGAGACCCAGTACTTC.

V gene TRBV5-8 combines with J gene TRBJ2-3; 12 bases agree with TRBD2. The germline V gene encodes CDR1 SGHTS and CDR2 YDEGEE. The CDR3 has 15 residues. With 4 bases clipped from V and 6 bases from J, the junction kept 6 bases outside the gene matches. The CDR3 nucleotides read TGTGCCAGCAGCCCGGGACTAGCGGGCCGGGATACGCAGTATTTT. The encoded protein is CASSPGLAGRDTQYF.

In regard to this clonotype: One end of the junction varies from germline; a read error may be responsible. The chain employs TRBV7-9 and TRBJ2-1; 10 bases fit TRBD1. CDR3 length: 17 amino acids. CDR1 and CDR2 (germline): SEHNR, FQNEAQ (reference sequence). The CDR3 nucleotides are TGTGCCAGCAGCCCACCCGCCGGGACAGGGGTTGGCAATGAGCATTTCTTC. The encoded protein is CASSPPAGTGVGNEHFF. The whole variable domain, filled in from reference TRBV7-9 and TRBJ2-1, reads DTGVSQNPRHKITKRGQNVTFRCDPISEHNRLYWYRQTLGQGPEFLTYFQNEAQLEKSRLLSDRFSAERPKGSFSTLEIQRTEQGDSAMYLCASSPPAGTGVGNEHFFGPGTRLTVL.

This clonotype was seen at least ten times. V is TRBV6-2 or TRBV6-3 and J is TRBJ1-5, with TRBD1 matching 8 bases. Germline V gene sequence: CDR1 MNHEY, CDR2 SVGEGT. The CDR3 consists of 14 residues. Trimming at V came to 6 bases and at J to 7 bases, leaving 8 bases not matched to a gene. The CDR3: CASSETGAGQPQHF. Here the CDR3 DNA reads TGTGCCAGCAGCGAGACAGGGGCAGGACAGCCCCAGCATTTT.

This clonotype was observed a few times. This chain joins TRBV20-1 and TRBJ2-1; 12 bases map to TRBD2. Per the germline V gene, CDR1 is DFQATT and CDR2 is SNEGSKA (reference sequence). The CDR3 extends over 17 amino acids. V shed 5 bases and J 0 bases; nucleotides not matched to a gene: 8. CDR3 sequence reads: CSASGLAGRSSYNEQFF. The CDR3 nucleotides read TGCAGTGCTTCAGGACTAGCGGGGCGGAGCTCCTACAATGAGCAGTTCTTC.

This clonotype has only a few counts. V gene TRBV5-1 combines with J gene TRBJ1-1, with TRBD1 matching 11 bases. Germline loops: CDR1 SGHRS, CDR2 YFSETQ. The J segment lost 4 bases and the V segment lost 3 bases, leaving 5 bases of the junction unmatched. The CDR3 has 15 residues. The CDR3 nucleotides read TGCGCCAGCAGCTCAGGACAGGGGGCATCCACTGAAGCTTTCTTT. Protein: CASSSGQGASTEAFF.

This clonotype was seen ten or more times. V usage is TRBV12-3 or TRBV12-4 and J usage is TRBJ2-6; tentative D call: TRBD1 (5 bases). This CDR3 is built from 16 residues. V shed 5 bases and J shed 3 bases, with 14 bases lying between them. CDR3 nucleotides: TGTGCCAGCAGTGGGCAGGGAAGTATTGGGGCCAACGTCCTGACTTTC. Encoded protein: CASSGQGSIGANVLTF.